This T cell receptor (beta chain) comes out of a study of T cells in Graves' hyperthyroidism and ophthalmopathy. TCR beta CDR3 region amplification was performed from RNA transcripts. Primed by the HTBI set, a first-round RT-PCR was run on the TCR CDR3. A single record per CDR3 protein comes from TCRdb applying MiXCR to the multiplex PCR reads. There are over 350,000 distinct CDR3 sequences in the sample; less than 20% occur only once, and 40% lies in the top ten. The table lists this clonotype with many counts. Germline CDR1 is KGHSH and CDR2 is LQKENI. The V gene lost 3 bases and the J gene lost 0 bases, with 11 bases spanning the gap. This CDR3 spans 15 amino acids.

The sequenced material came from blood. The chain has TRBV18 and TRBJ2-5; D is perhaps TRBD2 (5 bases). The receptor was derived from a man between 18 and 29 years old with Graves' ophthalmopathy. CDR3 residues: CASSPRRANQETQYF. As DNA, the CDR3 is TGTGCCAGCTCACCTCGGCGGGCTAACCAAGAGACCCAGTACTTC.